These 27 T cell receptor beta chains came from one sample sequenced in a study of Graves' ophthalmopathy and Graves' hyperthyroidism. Investigators amplified TCR beta CDR3 regions from RNA transcripts. HTBI primers were used in a first-round RT-PCR, which preceded a second-round multiplex PCR. TCRdb ran MiXCR on the multiplex PCR reads and lists one entry per CDR3 protein. The sample holds a few hundred thousand distinct CDR3 sequences; under 45% are singletons and the top ten take approximately 4.1%. Sequencing used peripheral blood or thyroid tissue (not recorded which). The receptors were sampled from an adult man with Graves' hyperthyroidism.

This clonotype was seen many times. The chain has TRBV12-3 or TRBV12-4 and TRBJ1-2; tentatively, D is TRBD1 (5 bases). V shed 10 bases and J shed 8 bases, with 14 bases lying between them. The CDR3 runs to 11 residues. The CDR3 is CATHGGGGYTF. CDR3 sequence (DNA): TGTGCCACCCACGGGGGTGGAGGCTACACCTTC.

In its sample, this clonotype was seen a few times. The rearrangement joins TRBV7-2 to TRBJ2-3; tentative D call: TRBD1 (5 bases). The germline V gene encodes CDR1 SGHTA and CDR2 FQGNSA. The CDR3 has 15 residues. Trimming shortened V by 4 bases and J by 0 bases, and 11 bases separated the two germline ends. The CDR3 coding sequence is TGTGCCAGCAGCTATCGGACAACTAGCACAGATACGCAGTATTTT. It translates to CASSYRTTSTDTQYF.

Comment on this clonotype: With a much larger clone just one base away, this may be a read error. This chain links TRBV20-1 with TRBJ1-5, with 9 nucleotides matching TRBD1. The J call is uncertain, as TRBJ2-3 better fits the DNA end. Germline V CDR1 and CDR2: DFQATT, SNEGSKA (reference sequence). The CDR3 length is 15 residues. CDR3 nucleotides: TGCAGTGCTATAATACAGGGGGCCGGCAATCAGCCCCAGTATTTT. Translation: CSAIIQGAGNQPQYF.

The V gene is TRBV4-2, the J gene TRBJ2-1; D remains unclear. The CDR3 extends over 14 amino acids. Germline V gene sequence: CDR1 LGHNA, CDR2 YNFKEQ. With 5 bases removed from V and 8 bases from J, the gap between germline ends came to 16 bases. CDR3: CASSFQVSDDEQFF. The CDR3 DNA reads TGTGCCAGCAGCTTTCAAGTGTCCGACGATGAGCAGTTCTTC.

On this clonotype: A read error may explain this, as a much larger clone is one base away. The chain employs TRBV7-9 and TRBJ2-2; D is undetermined. The CDR3 length is 14 residues. Germline lookup yields CDR1 SEHNR and CDR2 FQNEAQ (reference sequence). Written as DNA, the CDR3 is TGCGCCAGCAGCCCCTCCTGGTACACCGGGGAGCTGTTTTTT. Amino acid sequence: CASSPSWYTGELFF.

This clonotype was seen only a few times. This chain links TRBV12-3 or TRBV12-4 with TRBJ2-7, with TRBD1 matching over 11 bases. The junction had 8 bases not matched to a gene; V was cut back by 0 bases and J by 4 bases. The CDR3 is 17 residues long. The CDR3 DNA sequence: TGTGCCAGCAGTTTAGCCCTCGCTGGGACAGGGGGTTACGAGCAGTACTTC. It is translated as CASSLALAGTGGYEQYF.

This clonotype was observed many times. The chain couples TRBV7-2 to TRBJ2-7; perhaps TRBD2 as D (5 bases). CDR3 length equals 15 residues. The germline V gene encodes CDR1 SGHTA and CDR2 FQGNSA. With 5 bases removed from V and 3 bases from J, the gap between germline ends came to 17 bases. The CDR3 here is CASSPGAGLHYEQYF. The CDR3 region has the DNA TGTGCCAGCAGCCCAGGAGCCGGACTGCACTACGAGCAGTACTTC.

This clonotype was observed at least ten times. This chain links TRBV29-1 with TRBJ2-7; 14 nucleotides agree with TRBD2. J lost 2 bases, V lost 7 bases, and 7 bases had no gene match. The CDR3 is 15 residues long. CDR1 SQVTM and CDR2 ANQGSEA come from the germline V gene. The CDR3 spells CSAGLAGGETYEQYF. The CDR3 region has the DNA TGCAGCGCCGGACTAGCGGGGGGAGAGACCTACGAGCAGTACTTC.

J is TRBJ1-4 and V is TRBV5-1; D ambiguous. The CDR3 loop spans 13 amino acids. Trimming removed 6 bases at V and 10 bases at J, with 16 bases between. CDR1 is SGHRS and CDR2 is YFSETQ in the germline V gene. The CDR3 DNA sequence: TGCGCCAGCACCCGAATGGCAGCCCTAAAACTGTTTTTT. Translation: CASTRMAALKLFF.

The V gene is TRBV29-1, the J gene TRBJ1-1, with TRBD1 matching 7 bases. The CDR3 loop spans 12 amino acids. Germline assignment: CDR1 SQVTM and CDR2 ANQGSEA. The V and J ends lost 4 bases and 3 bases, in that order; junction bases with no gene match: 2. CDR3 nucleotides: TGCAGCGTTGTAGGGGGCTACACTGAAGCTTTCTTT. Translated, it gives CSVVGGYTEAFF.

Regarding this clonotype: A much more abundant neighbour one base away suggests this may be a read error. V and J are TRBV9 and TRBJ2-5; possibly TRBD2 for D (6 bases). The V gene lost 3 bases and the J gene lost 5 bases, with 26 bases spanning the gap. The CDR3 length is 18 residues. Germline loops: CDR1 SGDLS, CDR2 YYNGEE. The CDR3 region has the DNA TGTGCCAGCAGCGCAACCGGGACTGGCGGGACGCTCGGCGAGACCCAGTACTTC. Translated: CASSATGTGGTLGETQYF.

Worth noting for this clonotype: Just one base apart from a much larger clone, this may be a read error. This chain joins TRBV15 and TRBJ2-3, with unresolved D. Germline loops: CDR1 LNHNV, CDR2 YYDKDF (reference sequence). The CDR3 is 14 residues long. The CDR3 loop reads CATSRDLGRYTRYF. The CDR3 coding sequence is TGTGCCACCAGCAGAGATCTTGGGCGGTATACGCGGTATTTT.

The CDR3 sequence: CASSNRDRVPYEQYF. In DNA form, the CDR3 reads TGTGCCAGCAGCAACCGGGACAGGGTTCCCTACGAGCAGTACTTC. The J gene is TRBJ2-7, the V gene TRBV7-9; 9 bases match TRBD1. Germline trimming cut 5 bases from V and 2 bases from J; bases unmatched to any gene: 7. The germline gives CDR1 SEHNR, CDR2 FQNEAQ (reference sequence). CDR3 length: 15 residues.

Points on this clonotype: The junction departs from the called germline gene at one end, perhaps through a read error. V gene TRBV7-9 combines with J gene TRBJ2-3; D remains unclear. Germline lookup yields CDR1 SEHNR and CDR2 FQNEAQ (reference sequence). This CDR3 is 12 amino acids long. The CDR3 nucleotides read TGCGCCAGCAGCTTATGGGTGGATACGCAGTATTTT. Translating gives CASSLWVDTQYF.

The rearrangement links TRBV2 to TRBJ2-1; TRBD1 might be the D (5 bases). This CDR3 has 12 residues. V was clipped by 11 bases and J by 1 base, with 9 bases between them. Germline V gives CDR1 SNHLY, CDR2 FYNNEI. Here the CDR3 reads CADKGSYNEQFF. Written as DNA, the CDR3 is TGTGCCGACAAGGGGTCCTACAATGAGCAGTTCTTC.

The chain carries TRBV12-3 or TRBV12-4 and TRBJ2-7; D is possibly TRBD2 (6 bases). The CDR3 spans 15 residues. V lost 5 bases and J lost 4, with 18 bases in between. The CDR3 DNA reads as TGTGCCAGCAGTATTCGGACTGCCGGGGGTTACGAGCAGTACTTC. Translated, it gives CASSIRTAGGYEQYF.

The chain links TRBV19 to TRBJ2-7, with a tentative D call TRBD1 (5 bases). The germline V gene has CDR1 LNHDA and CDR2 SQIVND (reference sequence). V was cut by 6 bases and J by 2 bases, with 14 bases left in between. This CDR3 is 14 amino acids long. The CDR3 reads CASSRDPATYEQYF. The CDR3 DNA is TGTGCCAGTAGCAGGGATCCCGCGACCTACGAGCAGTACTTC.

A word on this clonotype: The junction and the germline gene differ at one end; a read error may be behind it. This chain uses TRBV5-1 with TRBJ1-1; TRBD1 might be the D (6 bases). The CDR3 has 14 amino acids. In germline, CDR1 is SGHRS, CDR2 YFSETQ. Here the CDR3 DNA reads TGCGCCAGCAGCTCACAGGGCGGGGACACTGAAGCTTCCTTT. Protein: CASSSQGGDTEASF.

This clonotype showed up many times. The rearrangement links TRBV14 to TRBJ2-7; D uncertain. The CDR3 is 15 residues long. Germline values: CDR1 SGHDN, CDR2 FVKESK. V lost 0 bases and J lost 3, with 12 bases in between. CDR3 DNA: TGTGCCAGCAGCCAAGAGAGTTGGCCTAGCTACGAGCAGTACTTC. Its protein product is CASSQESWPSYEQYF.

The rearrangement links TRBV29-1 to TRBJ1-1, with 9 bases identical to TRBD1. Germline CDR1 is SQVTM and CDR2 is ANQGSEA. This CDR3 region has 13 residues. V was clipped by 7 bases and J by 4 bases; unmatched bases: 7. The CDR3 region is CSAGTGRITEAFF. CDR3 nucleotide sequence: TGCAGCGCAGGGACAGGGCGGATCACTGAAGCTTTCTTT.

This clonotype was seen ten or more times. This chain links TRBV5-8 with TRBJ1-1, with D uncertain. Per the germline V gene, CDR1 is SGHTS and CDR2 is YDEGEE. This CDR3 comprises 15 residues. Trimming took off 4 bases at V and 2 bases at J, with 15 bases between the two ends. The CDR3 nucleotides read TGTGCCAGCAGCCGCACACAGACCTTAAACACTGAAGCTTTCTTT. Translating gives CASSRTQTLNTEAFF.

This clonotype was seen many times. This chain links TRBV5-1 with TRBJ1-2; D not certain. CDR3 size: 14 residues. CDR1 is SGHRS and CDR2 is YFSETQ in the germline V gene. V was shortened by 1 base and J by 7 bases, with 14 bases between the two germline ends. The CDR3 region has the DNA TGCGCCAGCAGCTTGATGCCGGAGCAATTTGGCTACACCTTC. Translated, it gives CASSLMPEQFGYTF. Drawing the rest from reference TRBV5-1 and TRBJ1-2, the complete variable domain is KAGVTQTPRYLIKTRGQQVTLSCSPISGHRSVSWYQQTPGQGLQFLFEYFSETQRNKGNFPGRFSGRQFSNSRSEMNVSTLELGDSALYLCASSLMPEQFGYTFGSGTRLTVV.

This clonotype appeared many times. The gene calls are TRBV24-1 and TRBJ1-2, with D possibly being TRBD1 (5 bases). Trimming left V 12 bases short and J 0 bases short, with 16 bases between. This CDR3 has 14 residues. CDR1 and CDR2 from the germline V gene are KGHDR and SFDVKD. For the CDR3, the DNA is TGTGCCGCCTCAGGAGGGGCGGCTAACTATGGCTACACCTTC. Amino acids: CAASGGAANYGYTF.

The table lists this clonotype with many counts. The chain has TRBV29-1 and TRBJ1-2; TRBD1 might be the D (6 bases). The CDR3 extends over 12 amino acids. V lost 2 bases and J lost 6, with 10 bases in between. CDR1 SQVTM and CDR2 ANQGSEA come from the germline V gene. The CDR3 loop reads CSVEPGAHGYTF. The CDR3 bases are TGCAGCGTTGAACCGGGGGCCCATGGCTACACCTTC.

The V call is TRBV5-1, the J call TRBJ1-2; no firm D call. V was pared by 4 bases and J by 12 bases, with 7 bases between. Germline V gene data show CDR1 as SGHRS and CDR2 as YFSETQ. The CDR3 runs to 9 residues. CDR3 in amino acids: CASSPRDTF. The DNA for the CDR3 is TGCGCCAGCAGCCCCCGGGACACCTTC.

V gene TRBV15 combines with J gene TRBJ2-7; 7 bases map to TRBD1. The ends lost 1 base at V and 2 bases at J; junction bases unmatched: 2. The CDR3 is 14 residues long. CDR1 is LNHNV and CDR2 is YYDKDF in the germline V gene (reference sequence). The CDR3 bases are TGTGCCACCAGCAGAGTTGACAGGGCCTACGAGCAGTACTTC. Its translation is CATSRVDRAYEQYF.

V is TRBV5-1 and J is TRBJ2-7; 12 bases align to TRBD2. The CDR3 covers 15 residues. Losses at the gene ends were 0 bases for V and 7 bases for J; bases not matched to a gene: 5. Germline V gene lookup returns CDR1 SGHRS and CDR2 YFSETQ. CDR3 protein: CASSLELAGGAEQYF. CDR3 bases: TGCGCCAGCAGCTTGGAACTAGCGGGAGGCGCTGAGCAGTACTTC.